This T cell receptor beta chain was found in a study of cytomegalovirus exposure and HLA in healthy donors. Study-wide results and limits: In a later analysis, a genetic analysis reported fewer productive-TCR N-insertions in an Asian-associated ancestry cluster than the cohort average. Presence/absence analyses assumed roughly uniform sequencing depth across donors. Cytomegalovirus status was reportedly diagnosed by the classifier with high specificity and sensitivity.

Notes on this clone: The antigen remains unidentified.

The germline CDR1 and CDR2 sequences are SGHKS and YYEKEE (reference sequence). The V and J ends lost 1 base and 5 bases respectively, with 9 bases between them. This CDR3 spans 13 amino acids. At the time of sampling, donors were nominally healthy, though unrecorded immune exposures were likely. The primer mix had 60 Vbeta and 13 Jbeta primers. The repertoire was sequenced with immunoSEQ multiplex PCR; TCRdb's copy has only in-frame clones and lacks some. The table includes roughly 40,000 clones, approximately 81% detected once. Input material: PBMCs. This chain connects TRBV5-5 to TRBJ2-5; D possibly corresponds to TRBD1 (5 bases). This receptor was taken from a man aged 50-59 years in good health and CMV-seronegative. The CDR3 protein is CASSLQGWETQYF. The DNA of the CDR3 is TGTGCCAGCAGCTTGCAGGGTTGGGAGACCCAGTACTTC.